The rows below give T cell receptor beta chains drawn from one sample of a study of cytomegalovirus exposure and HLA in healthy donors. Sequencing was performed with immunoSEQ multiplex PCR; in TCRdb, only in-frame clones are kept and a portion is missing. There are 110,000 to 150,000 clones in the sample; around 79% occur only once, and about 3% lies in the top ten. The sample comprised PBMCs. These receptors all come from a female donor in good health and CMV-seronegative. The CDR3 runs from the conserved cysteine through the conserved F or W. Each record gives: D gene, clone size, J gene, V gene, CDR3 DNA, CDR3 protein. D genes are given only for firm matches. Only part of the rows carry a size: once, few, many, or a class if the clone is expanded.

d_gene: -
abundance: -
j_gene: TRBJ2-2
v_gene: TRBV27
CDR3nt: TGTGCCAGCATCCGGAACACCGGGGAGCTGTTTTTT
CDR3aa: CASIRNTGELFF

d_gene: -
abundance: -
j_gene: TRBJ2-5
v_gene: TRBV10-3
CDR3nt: TGTGCCATCAGATTCGACAGAAGGGAGACCCAGTACTTC
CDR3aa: CAIRFDRRETQYF

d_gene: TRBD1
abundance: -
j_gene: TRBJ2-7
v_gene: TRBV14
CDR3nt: TGTGCCATCGCGGACAGGGTCTCCTACGAGCAGTACTTC
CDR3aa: CAIADRVSYEQYF

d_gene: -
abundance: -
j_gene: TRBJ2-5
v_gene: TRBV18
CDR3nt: TGTGCCAGCTCACCAGCCGACAGGAGAGAGACCCAGTACTTC
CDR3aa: CASSPADRRETQYF

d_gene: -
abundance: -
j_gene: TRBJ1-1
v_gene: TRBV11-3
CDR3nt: TGTGCCAGCAGCTTAATAGGGGGGAACACTGAAGCTTTCTTT
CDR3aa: CASSLIGGNTEAFF

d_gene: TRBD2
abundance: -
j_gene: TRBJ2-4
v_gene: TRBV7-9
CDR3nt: TGCGCGGGGGGGCCGGAGCTAGCCAAAAACATTCAGTACTTC
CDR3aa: CAGGPELAKNIQYF

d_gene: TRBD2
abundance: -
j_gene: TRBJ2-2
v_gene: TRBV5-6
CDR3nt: TGTGCCAGCAGCTTGATTAGCGGGGGGGCGTGGACCGGGGAGCTGTTTTTT
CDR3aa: CASSLISGGAWTGELFF

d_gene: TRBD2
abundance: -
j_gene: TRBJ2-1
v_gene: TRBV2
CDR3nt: TGTGCCAGCACGGGACTAGCGGGGGGGGCGGGGTACAATGAGCAGTTCTTC
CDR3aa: CASTGLAGGAGYNEQFF

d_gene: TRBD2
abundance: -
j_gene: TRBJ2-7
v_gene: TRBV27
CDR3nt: TGTGCCAGCAGTCAGCGGGAGGGCCCCTACGAGCAGTACTTC
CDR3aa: CASSQREGPYEQYF

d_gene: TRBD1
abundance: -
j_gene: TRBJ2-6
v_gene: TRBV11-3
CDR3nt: TGTGCCAGCAGCTTGGGACAGGGGGGCTCTGGGGCCAACGTCCTGACTTTC
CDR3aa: CASSLGQGGSGANVLTF

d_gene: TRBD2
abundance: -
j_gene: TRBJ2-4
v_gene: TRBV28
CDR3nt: TGTGCCAGCAGCGGGGGGTCCCACAAAAACATTCAGTACTTC
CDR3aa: CASSGGSHKNIQYF

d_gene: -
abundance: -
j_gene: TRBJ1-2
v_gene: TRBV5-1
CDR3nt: TGCGCCAGCAGCAGCTCGCCCGACAGAAACTATGGCTACACCTTC
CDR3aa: CASSSSPDRNYGYTF

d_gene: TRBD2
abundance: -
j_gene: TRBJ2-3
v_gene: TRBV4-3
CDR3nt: TGCGCCAGCAGCCAAGAACAGCGGGTCGGACTAGCGCTCTTCACAGATACGCAGTATTTT
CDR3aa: CASSQEQRVGLALFTDTQYF

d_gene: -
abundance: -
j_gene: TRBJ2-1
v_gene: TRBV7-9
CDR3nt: TGTGCCGGAGGAGGACGCCTCATGCCGGACAATGAGCAGTTCTTC
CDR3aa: CAGGGRLMPDNEQFF

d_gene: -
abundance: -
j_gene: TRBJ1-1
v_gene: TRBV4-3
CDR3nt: TGCGCCAGCAGCCAAGAGGGCAGGGGTGACACTGAAGCTTTCTTT
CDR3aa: CASSQEGRGDTEAFF

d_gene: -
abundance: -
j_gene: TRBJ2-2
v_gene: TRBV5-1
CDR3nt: TGCGCCAGCAGCTCCAGCAGGGGTTGGACCGGGGAGCTGTTTTTT
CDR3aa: CASSSSRGWTGELFF

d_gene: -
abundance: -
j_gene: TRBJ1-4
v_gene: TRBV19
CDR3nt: TGTGCCAGCACCCCATCGGTCGAGTATGAAAAACTGTTTTTT
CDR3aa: CASTPSVEYEKLFF

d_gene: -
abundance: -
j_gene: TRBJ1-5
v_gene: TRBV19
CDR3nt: TGTGCCAGTAGTTACAGGGTGGGCAATCAGCCCCAGCATTTT
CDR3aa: CASSYRVGNQPQHF

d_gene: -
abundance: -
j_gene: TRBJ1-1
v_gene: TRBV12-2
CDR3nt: TGTGCAAGTCGCTTAGCGCGGGGGGGAACTGAAGCTTTCTTT
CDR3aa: CASRLARGGTEAFF

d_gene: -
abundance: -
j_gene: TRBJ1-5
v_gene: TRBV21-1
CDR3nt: TGTGCCAGCAGCAAAGGGACAGGAGATCAGCCCCAGCATTTT
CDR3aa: CASSKGTGDQPQHF

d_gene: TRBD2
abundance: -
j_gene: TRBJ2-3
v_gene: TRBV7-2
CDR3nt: TGTGCCAGCAGCTCGGGACTAGCGGGGTCTAGCACAGATACGCAGTATTTT
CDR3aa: CASSSGLAGSSTDTQYF

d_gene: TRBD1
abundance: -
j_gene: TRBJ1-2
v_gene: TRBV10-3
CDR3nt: TGTGCCATCAGGTTGGGACAGGGGCCTAGCTATGGCTACACCTTC
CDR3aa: CAIRLGQGPSYGYTF

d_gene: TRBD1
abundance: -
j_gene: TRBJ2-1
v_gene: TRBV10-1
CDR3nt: TGCGCCAGCTGCAGGGGGACCTACAATGAGCAGTTCTTC
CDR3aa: CASCRGTYNEQFF

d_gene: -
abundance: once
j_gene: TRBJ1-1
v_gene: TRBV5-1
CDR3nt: TGCGCCAGCAGGACAATCGACCGCACTGAAGCTTTCTTT
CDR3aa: CASRTIDRTEAFF

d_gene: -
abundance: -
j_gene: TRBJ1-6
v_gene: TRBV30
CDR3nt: TGTGCCTGGAGTGGGAAGGACATCCTATATTCACCCCTCCACTTT
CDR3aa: CAWSGKDILYSPLHF

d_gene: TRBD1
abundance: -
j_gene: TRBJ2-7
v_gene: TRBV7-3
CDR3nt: TGTGCCAGCAGCTTAGTTGGGACAGGGGTTTACGAGCAGTACTTC
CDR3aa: CASSLVGTGVYEQYF

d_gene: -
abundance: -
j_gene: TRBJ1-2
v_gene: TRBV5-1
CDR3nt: TGCGCCAGCAGCTTCTGGGACAAGGATGGCTACACCTTC
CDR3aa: CASSFWDKDGYTF

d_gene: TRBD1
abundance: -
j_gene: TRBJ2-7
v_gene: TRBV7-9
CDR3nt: TGTGCCAGCAGCGACAGACAGGGTAGGGGAGTGCAGTACTTC
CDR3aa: CASSDRQGRGVQYF

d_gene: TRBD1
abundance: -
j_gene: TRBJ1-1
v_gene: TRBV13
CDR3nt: TGTGCCAGCAGCTTCCAACAGGGGGCGTCGGTTGAAGCTTTCTTT
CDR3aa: CASSFQQGASVEAFF

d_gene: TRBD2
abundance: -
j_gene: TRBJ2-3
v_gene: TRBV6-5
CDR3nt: TGTGCCAGCAGTTCGGGACTAGCGGGGGACACAGATACGCAGTATTTT
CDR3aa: CASSSGLAGDTDTQYF

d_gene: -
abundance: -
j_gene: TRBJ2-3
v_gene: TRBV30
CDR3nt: TGTGCCTGGACTACCCTGCGTCTCACGAGCACAGATACGCAGTATTTT
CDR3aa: CAWTTLRLTSTDTQYF

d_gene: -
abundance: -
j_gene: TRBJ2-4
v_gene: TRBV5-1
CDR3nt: TGCGCCAGCAGCTTGGGGACAAGGAAAAACATTCAGTACTTC
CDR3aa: CASSLGTRKNIQYF

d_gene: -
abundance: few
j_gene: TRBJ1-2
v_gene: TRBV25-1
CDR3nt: TGTGCCAGCAACGGGGAGTCATTACTCTCTAACTATGGCTACACCTTC
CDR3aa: CASNGESLLSNYGYTF

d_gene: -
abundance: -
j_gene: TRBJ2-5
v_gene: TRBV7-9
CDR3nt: TGTGCCAGCAGCTTACACATCCAAGAGACCCAGTACTTC
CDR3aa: CASSLHIQETQYF

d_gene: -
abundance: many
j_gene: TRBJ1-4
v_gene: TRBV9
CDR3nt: TGTGCCAGCAGCGTCCAGGGGCGCGCGGGTGAAAAACTGTTTTTT
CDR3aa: CASSVQGRAGEKLFF

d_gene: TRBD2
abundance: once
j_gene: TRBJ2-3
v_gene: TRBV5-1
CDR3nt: TGCGCCAGCACTGGTAGCGGGAGGACGGCAGATACGCAGTATTTT
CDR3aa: CASTGSGRTADTQYF

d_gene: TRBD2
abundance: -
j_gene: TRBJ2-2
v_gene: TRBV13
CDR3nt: TGTGCCAGCAGCTCGACGTTACTAGCGGTAGCTACCGGGGAGCTGTTTTTT
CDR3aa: CASSSTLLAVATGELFF

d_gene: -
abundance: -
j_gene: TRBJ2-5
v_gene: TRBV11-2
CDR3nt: TGTGCCAGCAGCTTCCAGGGCCTCCAAGAGACCCAGTACTTC
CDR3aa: CASSFQGLQETQYF

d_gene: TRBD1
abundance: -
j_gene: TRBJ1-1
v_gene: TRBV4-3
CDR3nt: TGCGCCAGCAGCCAATCCGGGACAGGAAGGTCAGCTTTCTTT
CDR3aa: CASSQSGTGRSAFF

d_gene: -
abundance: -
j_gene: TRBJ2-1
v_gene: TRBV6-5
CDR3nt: TGTGCCAGCAGGCGCCAGGATAATGAGCAGTTCTTC
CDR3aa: CASRRQDNEQFF

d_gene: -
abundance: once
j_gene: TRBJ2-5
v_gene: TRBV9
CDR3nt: TGTGCCAGCAGCGGCCGACAGAGCGACCAAGAGACCCAGTACTTC
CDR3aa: CASSGRQSDQETQYF

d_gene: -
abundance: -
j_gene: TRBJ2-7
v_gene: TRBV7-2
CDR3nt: TGTGCCAGCAGCTCACCTAGCGACGAGCAGTACTTC
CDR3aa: CASSSPSDEQYF

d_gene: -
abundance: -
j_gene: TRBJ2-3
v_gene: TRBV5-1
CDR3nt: TGCGCCAGTAAGCTGATGGGGGCCACGCGGGATACGCAGTATTTT
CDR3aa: CASKLMGATRDTQYF

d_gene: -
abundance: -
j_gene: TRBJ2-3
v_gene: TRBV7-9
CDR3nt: TGTGCCAGCAGCCCCGTATCAGATACGCAGTATTTT
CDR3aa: CASSPVSDTQYF

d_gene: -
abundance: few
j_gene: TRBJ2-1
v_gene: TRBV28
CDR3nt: TGTGCCAGCAGTTTAATATACAATGAGCAGTTCTTC
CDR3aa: CASSLIYNEQFF

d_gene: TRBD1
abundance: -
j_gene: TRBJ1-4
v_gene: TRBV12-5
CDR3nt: TGTGCTAGTGGTTTGGCACAGGGGGCCGAGAATGAAAAACTGTTTTTT
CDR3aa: CASGLAQGAENEKLFF

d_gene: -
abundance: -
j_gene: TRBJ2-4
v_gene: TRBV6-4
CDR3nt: TGTGCCAGCAGTGGCCGACGACCAGGGGACTTC
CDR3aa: CASSGRRPGDF

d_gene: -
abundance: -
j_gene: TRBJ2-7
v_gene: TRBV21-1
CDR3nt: TGTGCCAGACTTGACAGACGCCTAGGGTATGAGCAGTACTTC
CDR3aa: CARLDRRLGYEQYF

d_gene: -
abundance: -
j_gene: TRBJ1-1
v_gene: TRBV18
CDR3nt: TGTGCCAGCTCACCACTTTTCGGGGATGAAGCTTTCTTT
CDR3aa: CASSPLFGDEAFF

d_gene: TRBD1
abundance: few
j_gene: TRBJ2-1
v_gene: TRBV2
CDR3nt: TGTGCCCAGAACAGGGGGTTCAATGAGCAGTTCTTC
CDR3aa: CAQNRGFNEQFF

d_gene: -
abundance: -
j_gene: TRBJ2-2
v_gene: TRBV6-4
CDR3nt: TGTGCCAGCAGTACCGGTACCGGGGAGCTGTTTTTT
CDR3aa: CASSTGTGELFF

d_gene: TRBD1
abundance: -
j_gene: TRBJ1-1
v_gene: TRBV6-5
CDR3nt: TGTGCCAGCAGCTGGGGACAGGCAGGAACTGAAGCTTTCTTT
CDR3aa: CASSWGQAGTEAFF

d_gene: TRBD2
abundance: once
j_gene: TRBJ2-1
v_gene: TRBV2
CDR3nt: TGTGCCAGCAGTAGACTAGCGGGAGAGTACAATGAGCAGTTCTTC
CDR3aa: CASSRLAGEYNEQFF

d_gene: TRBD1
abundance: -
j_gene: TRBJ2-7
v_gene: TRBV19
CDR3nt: TGTGCCAGTAGTCCAGGGACAGGGCGTCCCTGGGAGCAGTACTTC
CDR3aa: CASSPGTGRPWEQYF

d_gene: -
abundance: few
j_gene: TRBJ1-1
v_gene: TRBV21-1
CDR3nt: TGTGCCAGTCCGGGGGGCTGGGCTTTCTTT
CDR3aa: CASPGGWAFF

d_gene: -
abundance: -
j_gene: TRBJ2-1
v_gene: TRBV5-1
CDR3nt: TGCGCCAGCAGCACCGGACTCAACAATGAGCAGTTCTTC
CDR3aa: CASSTGLNNEQFF

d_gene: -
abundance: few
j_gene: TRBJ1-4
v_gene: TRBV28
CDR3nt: TGTGCCAGCAGTTTTATGGGGAGAGGGCAGCTTAATGAAAAACTGTTTTTT
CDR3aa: CASSFMGRGQLNEKLFF

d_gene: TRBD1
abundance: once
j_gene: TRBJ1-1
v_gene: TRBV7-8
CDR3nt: TGTGCCAGCAGCCCCGGGACAGGCATGAACACTGAAGCTTTCTTT
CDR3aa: CASSPGTGMNTEAFF

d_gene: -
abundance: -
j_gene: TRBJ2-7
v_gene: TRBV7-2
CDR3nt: TGTGCCAGCAGCTTCGCAGGGTCCAACTACGAGCAGTACTTC
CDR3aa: CASSFAGSNYEQYF